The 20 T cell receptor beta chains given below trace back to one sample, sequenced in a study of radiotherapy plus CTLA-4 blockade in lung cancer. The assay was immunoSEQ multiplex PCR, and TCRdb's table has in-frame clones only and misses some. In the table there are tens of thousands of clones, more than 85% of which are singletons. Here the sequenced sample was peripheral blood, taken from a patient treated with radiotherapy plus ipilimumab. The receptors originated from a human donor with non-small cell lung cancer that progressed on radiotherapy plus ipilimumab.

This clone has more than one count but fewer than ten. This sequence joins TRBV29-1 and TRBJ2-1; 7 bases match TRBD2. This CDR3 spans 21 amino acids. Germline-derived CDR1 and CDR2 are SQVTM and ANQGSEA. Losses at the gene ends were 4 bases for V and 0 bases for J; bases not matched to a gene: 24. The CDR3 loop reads CSVAGGGGTRGPNHSYNEQFF. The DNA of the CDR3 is TGCAGCGTTGCCGGTGGGGGGGGGACCCGGGGACCCAACCACTCCTACAATGAGCAGTTCTTC.

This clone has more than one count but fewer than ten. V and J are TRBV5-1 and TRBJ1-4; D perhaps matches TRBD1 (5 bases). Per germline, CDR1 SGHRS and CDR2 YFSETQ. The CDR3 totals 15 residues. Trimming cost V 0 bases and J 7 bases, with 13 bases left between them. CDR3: CASSLAGQGFEKLFF. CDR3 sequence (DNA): TGCGCCAGCAGCTTGGCCGGGCAGGGTTTTGAAAAACTGTTTTTT.

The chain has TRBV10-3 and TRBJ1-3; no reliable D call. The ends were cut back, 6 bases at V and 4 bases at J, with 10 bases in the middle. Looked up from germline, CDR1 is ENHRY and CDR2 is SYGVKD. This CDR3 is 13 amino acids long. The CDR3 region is CAIRSADGNTIYF. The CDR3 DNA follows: TGTGCCATCAGGTCGGCTGACGGAAACACCATATATTTT.

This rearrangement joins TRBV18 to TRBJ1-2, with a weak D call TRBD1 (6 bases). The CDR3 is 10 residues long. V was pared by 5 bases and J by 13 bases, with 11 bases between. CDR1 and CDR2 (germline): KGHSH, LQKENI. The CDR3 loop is CASSSRTVTF. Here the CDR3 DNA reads TGTGCCAGCTCATCCAGGACAGTCACCTTC.

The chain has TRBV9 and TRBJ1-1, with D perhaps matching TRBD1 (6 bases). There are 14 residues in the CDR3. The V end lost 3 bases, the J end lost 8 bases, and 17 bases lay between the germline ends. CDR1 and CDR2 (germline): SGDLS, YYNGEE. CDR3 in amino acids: CASSDGTLYEEAFF. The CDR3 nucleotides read TGTGCCAGCAGCGACGGGACACTTTACGAAGAAGCTTTCTTT.

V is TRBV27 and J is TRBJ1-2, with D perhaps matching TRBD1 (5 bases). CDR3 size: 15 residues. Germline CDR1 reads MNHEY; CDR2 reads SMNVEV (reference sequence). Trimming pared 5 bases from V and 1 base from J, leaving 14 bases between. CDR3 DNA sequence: TGTGCCAGCAGTCCCGGCGGGGCAGGTAACTATGGCTACACCTTC. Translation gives CASSPGGAGNYGYTF.

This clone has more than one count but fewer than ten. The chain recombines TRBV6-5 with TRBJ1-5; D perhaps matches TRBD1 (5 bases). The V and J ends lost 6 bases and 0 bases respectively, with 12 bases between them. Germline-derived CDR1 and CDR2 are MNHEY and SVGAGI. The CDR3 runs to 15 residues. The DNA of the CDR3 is TGTGCCAGCAGCCTATACCAGGGTAGCAATCAGCCCCAGCATTTT. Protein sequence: CASSLYQGSNQPQHF.

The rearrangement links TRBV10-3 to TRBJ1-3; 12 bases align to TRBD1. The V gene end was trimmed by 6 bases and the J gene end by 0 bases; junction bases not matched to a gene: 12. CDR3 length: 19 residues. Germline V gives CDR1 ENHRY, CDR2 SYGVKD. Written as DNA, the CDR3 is TGTGCCATCAGGGGAAGGGACAGGGGGCAATTCCGCTCTGGAAACACCATATATTTT. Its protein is CAIRGRDRGQFRSGNTIYF.

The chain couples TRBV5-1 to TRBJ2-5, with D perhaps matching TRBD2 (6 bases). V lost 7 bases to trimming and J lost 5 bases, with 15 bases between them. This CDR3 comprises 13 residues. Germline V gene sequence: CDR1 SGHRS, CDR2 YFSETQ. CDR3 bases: TGCGCCAGCGCCCCCGGGGGTAGGGAGACCCAGTACTTC. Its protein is CASAPGGRETQYF.

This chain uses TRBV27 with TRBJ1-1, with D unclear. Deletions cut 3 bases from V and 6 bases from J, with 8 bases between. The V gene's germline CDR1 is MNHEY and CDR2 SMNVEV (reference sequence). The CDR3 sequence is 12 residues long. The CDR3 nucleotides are TGTGCCAGCAGTTTTTGGGGTGCTGAAGCTTTCTTT. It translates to CASSFWGAEAFF.

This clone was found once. The DNA for the CDR3 is TGTGCCAGCAGTTTTCTACAGGTCTCCGGGGAGCTGTTTTTT. This encodes CASSFLQVSGELFF. V usage is TRBV28 and J usage is TRBJ2-2, with D possibly TRBD1 on 5 matching bases. Germline CDR1 MDHEN, CDR2 SYDVKM. The V end was cut by 3 bases, the J end by 6 bases, with 11 bases between. CDR3 length: 14 residues.

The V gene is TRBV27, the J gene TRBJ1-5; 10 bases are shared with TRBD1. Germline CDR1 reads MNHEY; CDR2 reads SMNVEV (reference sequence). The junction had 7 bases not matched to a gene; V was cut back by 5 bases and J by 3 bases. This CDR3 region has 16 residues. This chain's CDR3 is CASSGDRGRFNQPQHF. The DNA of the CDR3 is TGTGCCAGCAGTGGAGACAGGGGGCGGTTCAATCAGCCCCAGCATTTT.

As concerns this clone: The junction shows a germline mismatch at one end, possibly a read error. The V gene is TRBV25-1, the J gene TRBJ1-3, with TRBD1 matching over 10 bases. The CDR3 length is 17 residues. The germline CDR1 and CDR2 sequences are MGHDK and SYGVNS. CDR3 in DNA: TGTGCCAGCAGTGACCCTAGGACAGGGGGAACGGGAAGCACCATATATTTT. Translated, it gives CASSDPRTGGTGSTIYF.

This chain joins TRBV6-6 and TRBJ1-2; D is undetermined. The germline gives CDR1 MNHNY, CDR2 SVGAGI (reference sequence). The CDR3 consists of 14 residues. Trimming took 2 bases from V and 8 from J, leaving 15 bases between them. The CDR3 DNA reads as TGTGCCAGCAGTTACGTGCAGCCCACGAGGGGCTACACCTTC. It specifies CASSYVQPTRGYTF.

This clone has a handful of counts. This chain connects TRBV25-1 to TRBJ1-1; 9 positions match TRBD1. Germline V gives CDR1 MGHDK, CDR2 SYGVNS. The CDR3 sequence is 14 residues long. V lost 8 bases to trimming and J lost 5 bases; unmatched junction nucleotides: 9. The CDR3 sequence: CASGTGGAWTEAFF. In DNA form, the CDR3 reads TGTGCCAGCGGCACAGGGGGCGCCTGGACTGAAGCTTTCTTT.

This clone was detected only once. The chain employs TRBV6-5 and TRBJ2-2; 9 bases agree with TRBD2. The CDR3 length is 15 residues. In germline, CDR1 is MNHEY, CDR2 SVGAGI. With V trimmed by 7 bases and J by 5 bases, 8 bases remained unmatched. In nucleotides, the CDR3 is TGTGCCAGCACACTTAGCGGGAGCTTAACCGGGGAGCTGTTTTTT. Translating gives CASTLSGSLTGELFF.

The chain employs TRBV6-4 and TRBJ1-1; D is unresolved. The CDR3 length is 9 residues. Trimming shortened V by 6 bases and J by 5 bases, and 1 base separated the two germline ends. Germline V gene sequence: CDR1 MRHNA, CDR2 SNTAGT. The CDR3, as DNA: TGTGCCAGCAGGACTGAAGCTTTCTTT. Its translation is CASRTEAFF.

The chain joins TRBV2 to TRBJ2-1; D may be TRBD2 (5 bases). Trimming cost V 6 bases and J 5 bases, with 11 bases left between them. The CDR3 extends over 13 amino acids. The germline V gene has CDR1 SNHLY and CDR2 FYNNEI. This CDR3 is CASRLGLNNEQFF. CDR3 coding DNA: TGTGCCAGCAGGCTCGGACTCAACAATGAGCAGTTCTTC.

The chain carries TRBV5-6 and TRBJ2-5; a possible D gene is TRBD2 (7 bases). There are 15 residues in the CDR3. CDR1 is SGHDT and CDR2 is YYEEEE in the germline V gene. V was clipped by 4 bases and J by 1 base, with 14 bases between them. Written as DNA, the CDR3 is TGTGCCAGCAGCCCCGGGGGGCCTATCCAAGAGACCCAGTACTTC. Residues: CASSPGGPIQETQYF.

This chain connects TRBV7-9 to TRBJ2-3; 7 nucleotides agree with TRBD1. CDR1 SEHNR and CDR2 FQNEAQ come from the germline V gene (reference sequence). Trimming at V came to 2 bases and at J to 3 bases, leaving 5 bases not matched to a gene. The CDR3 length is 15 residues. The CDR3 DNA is TGTGCCAGCAGCTTAAGGTCAGGGGGAACAGATACGCAGTATTTT. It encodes CASSLRSGGTDTQYF. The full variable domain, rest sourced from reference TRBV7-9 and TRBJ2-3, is DTGVSQNPRHKITKRGQNVTFRCDPISEHNRLYWYRQTLGQGPEFLTYFQNEAQLEKSRLLSDRFSAERPKGSFSTLEIQRTEQGDSAMYLCASSLRSGGTDTQYFGPGTRLTVL.